These T cell receptor beta chains were read from a single sample in a study of cytomegalovirus exposure and HLA in healthy donors. The method was immunoSEQ multiplex PCR; TCRdb's version includes in-frame clones alone and lacks a portion of them. Of about 130,000 clones in the sample, over 75% were seen once. The sequenced sample consisted of PBMCs. The source is a man younger than 40 in good health. The CDR3 runs from the conserved cysteine through the conserved F or W. Fields, in order: CDR3 protein, CDR3 DNA, D gene, clone size, J gene, V gene. D genes are given only for firm matches. Clone size is shown for a subset of rows, as once, few, many or a class of expanded clone.

CDR3aa: CASSLALTLTGKNTEAFF
CDR3nt: TGCGCCAGCAGCTTGGCGCTAACACTGACAGGAAAAAACACTGAAGCTTTCTTT
d_gene: NA
abundance: NA
j_gene: TRBJ1-1
v_gene: TRBV5-1

CDR3aa: CASSIDLGGVETQYF
CDR3nt: TGTGCCAGTAGTATAGATTTAGGGGGAGTAGAGACCCAGTACTTC
d_gene: NA
abundance: NA
j_gene: TRBJ2-5
v_gene: TRBV19

CDR3aa: CASSLVGGEDTDTQYF
CDR3nt: TGCGCCAGCAGCTTGGTTGGAGGGGAGGACACAGATACGCAGTATTTT
d_gene: NA
abundance: NA
j_gene: TRBJ2-3
v_gene: TRBV5-1

CDR3aa: CASTGAGEGSYNEQFF
CDR3nt: TGTGCCAGCACCGGGGCGGGGGAGGGCTCCTACAATGAGCAGTTCTTC
d_gene: NA
abundance: NA
j_gene: TRBJ2-1
v_gene: TRBV21-1

CDR3aa: CASSTRDSSTDTQYF
CDR3nt: TGTGCCAGCAGCACCCGGGACAGTAGCACAGATACGCAGTATTTT
d_gene: TRBD1
abundance: NA
j_gene: TRBJ2-3
v_gene: TRBV7-9

CDR3aa: CASSLGSSGMGTDTQYF
CDR3nt: TGCGCCAGCAGCTTGGGGTCTAGCGGGATGGGCACAGATACGCAGTATTTT
d_gene: TRBD2
abundance: NA
j_gene: TRBJ2-3
v_gene: TRBV5-1

CDR3aa: CASSRQENTEAFF
CDR3nt: TGTGCCAGCAGCCGACAGGAGAACACTGAAGCTTTCTTT
d_gene: NA
abundance: NA
j_gene: TRBJ1-1
v_gene: TRBV5-4

CDR3aa: CASSPGGGTEAFF
CDR3nt: TGTGCCAGCAGCCCAGGGGGCGGGACTGAAGCTTTCTTT
d_gene: TRBD1
abundance: NA
j_gene: TRBJ1-1
v_gene: TRBV28

CDR3aa: CASSQGTSPLYNEQFF
CDR3nt: TGCGCCAGCAGCCAAGGGACTAGCCCCCTCTACAATGAGCAGTTCTTC
d_gene: TRBD2
abundance: NA
j_gene: TRBJ2-1
v_gene: TRBV4-3

CDR3aa: CASSLRDSGYTF
CDR3nt: TGCGCCAGCAGCTTGCGGGACTCTGGCTACACCTTC
d_gene: NA
abundance: NA
j_gene: TRBJ1-2
v_gene: TRBV5-1

CDR3aa: CASSLGGRGGTTGELFF
CDR3nt: TGTGCCAGCAGCTTAGGGGGTAGGGGCGGGACCACCGGGGAGCTGTTTTTT
d_gene: NA
abundance: NA
j_gene: TRBJ2-2
v_gene: TRBV7-3

CDR3aa: CSSSLSERGTEAFF
CDR3nt: TGTTCCAGCAGCTTATCGGAGAGGGGGACTGAAGCTTTCTTT
d_gene: NA
abundance: NA
j_gene: TRBJ1-1
v_gene: TRBV7-9

CDR3aa: CASSLESGRGGELFF
CDR3nt: TGTGCCAGCAGCTTAGAAAGCGGGAGGGGCGGGGAGCTGTTTTTT
d_gene: TRBD2
abundance: NA
j_gene: TRBJ2-2
v_gene: TRBV7-6

CDR3aa: CASSKAGGGTHNEQFF
CDR3nt: TGTGCCAGCAGCAAAGCCGGAGGCGGCACCCACAATGAGCAGTTCTTC
d_gene: NA
abundance: few
j_gene: TRBJ2-1
v_gene: TRBV21-1

CDR3aa: CAGSLGFARTQYF
CDR3nt: TGCGCCGGCAGCTTGGGTTTTGCGAGGACCCAGTACTTC
d_gene: NA
abundance: NA
j_gene: TRBJ2-5
v_gene: TRBV5-1

CDR3aa: CASSRDQETQYF
CDR3nt: TGTGCCAGCAGCCGGGATCAAGAGACCCAGTACTTC
d_gene: NA
abundance: NA
j_gene: TRBJ2-5
v_gene: TRBV27

CDR3aa: CASSVGGVNTEAFF
CDR3nt: TGTGCCAGCAGCGTAGGGGGGGTGAACACTGAAGCTTTCTTT
d_gene: NA
abundance: NA
j_gene: TRBJ1-1
v_gene: TRBV9

CDR3aa: CASLLAGGWGTGELFF
CDR3nt: TGTGCCAGCTTACTAGCGGGAGGATGGGGGACCGGGGAGCTGTTTTTT
d_gene: TRBD2
abundance: NA
j_gene: TRBJ2-2
v_gene: TRBV19

CDR3aa: CASSLATGSREQYF
CDR3nt: TGTGCCAGCAGCTTAGCGACAGGGAGTCGCGAGCAGTACTTC
d_gene: TRBD1
abundance: NA
j_gene: TRBJ2-7
v_gene: TRBV7-9

CDR3aa: CASSFGQGPYGYTF
CDR3nt: TGTGCCAGCAGTTTTGGACAGGGTCCATATGGCTACACCTTC
d_gene: TRBD1
abundance: once
j_gene: TRBJ1-2
v_gene: TRBV27

CDR3aa: CASSLGIRETQYF
CDR3nt: TGTGCCAGCAGCTTAGGCATACGGGAGACCCAGTACTTC
d_gene: NA
abundance: NA
j_gene: TRBJ2-5
v_gene: TRBV7-8

CDR3aa: CASGTGEEETQYF
CDR3nt: TGTGCTTCGGGGACAGGGGAAGAGGAGACCCAGTACTTC
d_gene: TRBD1
abundance: NA
j_gene: TRBJ2-5
v_gene: TRBV27

CDR3aa: CASSPLMSSSGYNEQFF
CDR3nt: TGTGCCAGCTCACCACTTATGTCGTCTAGCGGATACAATGAGCAGTTCTTC
d_gene: TRBD2
abundance: NA
j_gene: TRBJ2-1
v_gene: TRBV18

CDR3aa: CASSPNPGTETYEQYF
CDR3nt: TGTGCCAGCAGTCCAAACCCCGGGACAGAGACCTACGAGCAGTACTTC
d_gene: TRBD1
abundance: NA
j_gene: TRBJ2-7
v_gene: TRBV27

CDR3aa: CSSSLAGTSGGGAQYF
CDR3nt: TGTTCCAGCAGCTTAGCTGGGACTAGCGGTGGTGGGGCCCAGTACTTC
d_gene: TRBD2
abundance: NA
j_gene: TRBJ2-5
v_gene: TRBV7-9

CDR3aa: CASSLGSLGTSYEQYF
CDR3nt: TGCGCCAGCAGCTTGGGATCTTTAGGGACTAGCTACGAGCAGTACTTC
d_gene: TRBD2
abundance: once
j_gene: TRBJ2-7
v_gene: TRBV5-1

CDR3aa: CASSPSGLAGGHEQYF
CDR3nt: TGTGCCAGCAGCCCCTCCGGACTAGCGGGAGGCCACGAGCAGTACTTC
d_gene: TRBD2
abundance: NA
j_gene: TRBJ2-7
v_gene: TRBV5-4

CDR3aa: CASSFRTGAGEQYF
CDR3nt: TGCGCCAGCAGCTTCCGGACAGGGGCGGGTGAGCAGTACTTC
d_gene: TRBD1
abundance: NA
j_gene: TRBJ2-7
v_gene: TRBV5-1

CDR3aa: CSSSPQGMTDRGYEQYF
CDR3nt: TGTTCCAGCAGCCCTCAAGGGATGACGGACAGGGGCTACGAGCAGTACTTC
d_gene: TRBD1
abundance: NA
j_gene: TRBJ2-7
v_gene: TRBV7-9